The present entry profiles one T cell receptor beta chain with its context. The data were obtained in a study of CD8 T cells in Susac syndrome. Random hexamers were used to reverse transcribe the RNA input (roughly 0.5 to 1 ug). TCRdb reprocessed the immunoSEQ multiplex PCR reads via MiXCR and lists one record per CDR3 protein. The sample includes about 150,000 distinct CDR3 sequences, approximately 95% of them seen just once. The germline V and J ends were trimmed by 3 bases and 5 bases, with 11 bases remaining between them. The CDR3 loop spans 14 amino acids. The TCR was taken from a human donor with Susac syndrome. The gene calls are TRBV12-3 or TRBV12-4 and TRBJ1-5; tentatively, D is TRBD1 (5 bases). Sequencing was carried out using CD4+ T cells from PBMCs. CDR3 sequence: CASSFFETDQPQHF. The CDR3 nucleotides read TGTGCCAGCAGTTTCTTCGAGACAGATCAGCCCCAGCATTTT.